Below, one TCR beta chain is given with its context. The sample is drawn from a study of blood T cell repertoires in COVID-19. Study in general: COVID-19 samples from acute and convalescent phases originated in the United States, Italy and Spain. In each case, the material was cDNA or gDNA derived from T cells, B-cell-depleted T cells, or PBMCs.

Germline V gene sequence: CDR1 SGHRS, CDR2 YFSETQ. Trimming took 3 bases from V and 3 from J; bases not matched to a gene: 5. CDR3 length: 14 residues. As processed by the authors: It was from reference gene primer amplification that nucleated cell counts were estimated. The method was immunoSEQ multiplex PCR; TCRdb's version includes in-frame clones alone and lacks a portion of them. V and J calls and clone size come straight from that table; D and trimming were deduced from the DNA. The sample lists about 140,000 clones, approximately 91% occurring once. V is TRBV5-1 and J is TRBJ1-1; TRBD1 aligns across 7 bases. The sequenced material came from peripheral blood. This clonotype originated in a man aged 65 to 85 with acute or convalescent COVID-19. Here the CDR3 reads CASSYRGLYTEAFF. CDR3 bases: TGCGCCAGCAGCTACAGGGGTCTGTACACTGAAGCTTTCTTT.